The text below deals with one T cell receptor (beta chain). It has no known antigen specificity. Base qualities are not recorded, but no much larger clone differs from it by a single base. The data were obtained in a study of cytomegalovirus exposure and HLA in healthy donors (dated by TCRdb to 2015 to 2018). In terms of the full investigation: In an earlier analysis of fewer than 750 of the donors, around 290 Gb of sequence data and just under 120 million unique TCR beta sequences from 150 million to 200 million T cells were reported. High-throughput TCR immunosequencing, statistical association of individual TCRs with disease status, and machine learning were combined to predict cytomegalovirus infection status. An early release covering over 500 HLA-typed donors comprised roughly 300 gigabases of sequencing data and tens of millions of unique TCR sequences. Typing coverage differed by locus: A, B, C, DRB1 and DQB1 were typed in roughly 629-630 donors, DQA1 in 522, DPA1 in around 610, and DPB1 in around 440. The study used immunosequencing to profile the T cell repertoires of under 700 subjects and linked those repertoires to cytomegalovirus serostatus. The study aimed to test whether signatures of past pathogen exposure could be identified by cataloging public T cell receptors. Donor age, sex, ethnicity and CMV serostatus were compiled alongside the repertoire data. Among some 400 genotyped donors of the cohort, an average of around 250,000 unique TCR beta nucleotide sequences was sequenced per donor, of which about 20% were non-productive. Besides the first cohort of under 700 subjects, a separate validation cohort made up of 90 to 150 different subjects was used. Among the roughly 370 genotyped donors, around 81% belonged to the genetic ancestry cluster associated with self-reported Caucasian donors. In a later analysis, previously published TCR beta repertoires from 550 to 750 donors were re-analyzed and high-resolution HLA genotyping was added so that TCR occurrence patterns could be studied. In the later analysis, no new phenotypic data were used to find candidate immune exposures; instead, reliance was placed on TCR beta sequences and their occurrence across donors. In a later genetic analysis, genome-wide SNP genotypes for about 65% of the roughly 700 donors were used, and that subset was treated as a discovery cohort. Class I and class II HLA loci were covered by the typing at four-digit resolution. About five DR-DQ haplotypes were handled as single units for association and clustering because linkage in the cohort was strong. Every discovery cohort repertoire had been produced on one sequencing platform. To decide whether each TCR beta V gene segment behaved as functional or pseudogenic, an earlier analysis of nearly 600 of the donors relied on high-throughput TCR beta sequencing.

Libraries came from the immunoSEQ multiplex PCR assay. For the multiplex PCR, a mixture combining 60 forward primers for TCR Vbeta segments and 13 reverse primers for TCR Jbeta segments was used. The CDR3 region of rearranged TCR beta genes was amplified from genomic DNA with a multiplex PCR assay. On the Illumina HiSeq System, the amplified TCR beta libraries were sequenced as 87-base-pair reads. The original pipeline was this. In a later analysis, 77 million or so unique TCR beta chains were counted across the approximately 640 repertoires, and roughly 11 million of these chains were shared by at least two donors. Raw reads were error-corrected and collapsed into unique sequences with a nearest-neighbor algorithm that merged closely related sequences to remove PCR and sequencing errors. Alignment of CDR3 sequences to IMGT reference sequences was used to assign V, D and J gene segments. Each retained sequence needed at least a six-nucleotide match to both a V gene segment and a J gene segment. Rearrangements were classified as productive when the CDR3 lacked stop codons and remained in frame with V and J, and all other rearrangements were classified as non-productive. Following IMGT convention, CDR3 was defined as the stretch from the second conserved V-encoded cysteine to the conserved J-encoded phenylalanine. The earlier analysis of about 560 of the donors excluded any sequence lacking an unambiguous match to a single V gene segment. In an earlier analysis of roughly 500 of the donors, V segments were called functional above 56.7% productive rearrangements and were called segregating when the between-donor standard deviation exceeded 5%. A statistical classification framework was built for diagnosing cytomegalovirus status from the catalog of TCR beta chain sequences. A later analysis assigned V and J genes by comparing TCR nucleotide sequences with IMGT/GENE-DB human TR gene sequences. A later analysis assigned CDR3 sequences and most-parsimonious VDJ recombination scenarios with the TCRdist pipeline. A later analysis defined each TCR beta chain by its CDR3 amino acid sequence plus V-gene family, and excluded reads lacking a unique V-gene family. In a later analysis, several hundred highly shared, low-generation-probability nucleotide sequences were removed to address suspected cross-contamination and a sequencing artifact. In a later analysis, a clonal expansion index was calculated for each public chain from normalized within-repertoire ranks of inferred template counts. In a later analysis, generation probabilities were computed with a VDJ recombination model fitted to out-of-frame rearrangements, and the resulting probabilities were checked against IGoR. A later analysis scored TCR-TCR, TCR-HLA and TCR-CMV co-occurrence with hypergeometric tests, applying a repertoire-size bias correction to TCR pairs. False discovery rates were estimated in a later analysis by permuting HLA or CMV assignments 20 times. In a later analysis, co-occurring TCRs were grouped using DBSCAN, with TCRdist sequence similarity added in when clustering inside HLA-allele-positive subsets. Co-occurrence clustering excluded repertoires with fewer than 30,000 or more than 120,000 public chains, plus five with anomalous nucleotide sharing. TCRdb provides this immuneACCESS table in a form limited to in-frame rearrangements. Some clones are lacking; in checked studies, under half of them reflect an unresolved V gene, and why the rest are absent is not known. The V and J calls and clone size come from that table; D and trimming were worked out from the DNA. The table for this sample lists some 130,000 clones; 75% to 85% of them were counted only once. The ten most abundant clones make up around 3% of the sample.

There are 17 amino acids in the CDR3, from cysteine to phenylalanine inclusive. Of all the DNA, just the CDR3 is kept, 51 bases in frame from base 1. Clipping removes 1 base from V and 3 bases from J, with 7 as the unmatched junction base count. Looking up the germline V gene yields CDR1 MGHDK and CDR2 SYGVNS. Paper-wide results and their limitations: The sequencing pipeline was judged likely to have produced a cluster of highly shared sequence variants as a technical artifact. Some IMGT-functional V segments, including TRBV6-2 and TRBV6-3, could not be distinguished by the 87-base-pair reads and were therefore excluded. Compared with the approximately 600-donor mean, donors in an Asian-associated ancestry cluster had fewer N-insertions in productive TCRs, according to a later genetic analysis. Roughly uniform sequencing depth across donors was assumed in presence/absence analyses, although this assumption may not hold. Most TCR sequences were seen in very few donors, while some public TCRs were found in many individuals. When HLA alleles, especially DR and DQ, strongly co-occurred, TCR associations were difficult to assign to individual alleles. The study gave a list of 150 to 200 TCR beta chains associated with cytomegalovirus. V-gene and J-gene trimming of TCR beta chains was associated with a missense DCLRE1C variant in a later genetic analysis, and the association was replicated in an independent cohort. According to a later analysis, parvovirus B19, influenza, CMV and Epstein-Barr virus appeared linked to several top co-occurrence clusters. Three of the identified cytomegalovirus-associated TCR beta chains were confirmed in vitro to be specific for cytomegalovirus antigens. Broadly in line with IMGT annotations, most TCR beta V segments showed up in productive rearrangements about 90% or about 30% of the time in an earlier analysis of 450 to 750 of the donors. A further reported finding was that TCR beta sequences accurately predicted the HLA-A and HLA-B alleles for most subjects in the first cohort. In a later analysis, around 17,000 TCR beta sequences were associated with specific HLA alleles at a false discovery rate of 0.05. In a later analysis, the rate of TCR association differed among HLA loci, with DRB1 alleles having the most associated TCRs and HLA-C alleles having the fewest. In a later analysis, HLA-associated TCR beta chains showed more clonal expansion and lower generation probabilities than non-associated chains that were equally common. According to the authors, the approach could potentially be generalized to other disease states and immunological phenotypes. In a later analysis, most CMV-associated TCR beta chains were found to appear HLA-restricted, with HLA associations seemingly driven largely by CMV exposure. The cohort was sequenced for TCR beta chains only, and without alpha or paired-chain data the features that could be detected were limited. Correlated functional status among segregating V segments might reflect linkage disequilibrium, but an unknown experimental factor could not be ruled out. Immune exposure information for the cohort was limited to CMV serostatus. Because counts were too low, 15 or so rarely observed V segments, including chromosome 9 orphons, were excluded from the earlier analysis of 500 to 700 of the donors. The classifier was reported to diagnose cytomegalovirus status with high specificity and sensitivity in both the original and validation cohorts. Because HLA typing was unavailable for some donors at each locus, only the typed subset was used in association tests.

The cohort comprised some 700 healthy bone marrow donors. At the time of sampling, all cohort members were nominally healthy, though unrecorded immune exposures were likely present. The donor tested CMV seronegative and was one of the 352 seronegative cohort members. A peripheral blood sample was collected from each donor, and TCR beta sequencing was performed on peripheral blood mononuclear cells. The Qiagen DNeasy Blood Extraction Kit was used to extract genomic DNA from the blood cell samples. The source material was PBMCs. The TCR originated in a male donor in good health and CMV-seronegative. The rearranged chain carries TRBV25-1 and TRBJ1-5; 9 of the junction bases match TRBD1. The DNA is as follows: TGTGCCAGCAGTGAATCGGAGACAGGGGGATCCAATCAGCCCCAGCATTTT. Its amino acids are CASSESETGGSNQPQHF.